Included here is one T cell receptor (beta chain) sequence, with context. What it recognizes is unknown. Assay used: immunoSEQ multiplex PCR; TCRdb lists only in-frame clones, some missing. The sample carries around 49,000 clones, 80% to 90% recorded once. The sample comes from a study of OX40 agonist ivuxolimab in advanced cancers. Overall study: Prior therapy, whether anti-PD-1, anti-PD-L1 or anti-CTLA-4, was allowed, and roughly 44% had some. Study results and limitations: Averaging showed that CD8+ T cells had more expanded clones than CD4+ did. Circulating CD4+ and CD8+ T cells showed clonal expansion by week 6 at 0.1 to 3.0 mg/kg. Low clonal expansion, among the lowest seen, marked partial responders at 0.1-3.0 mg/kg.

CDR3 length: 12 amino acids. V was cut by 4 bases and J by 7 bases, with 10 bases left in between. The germline V gene encodes CDR1 SGHNT and CDR2 YENEEA. The sequencing here drew on CD4+ or CD8+ T cells sorted from blood, taken in a trial of the OX40 agonist ivuxolimab. V gene TRBV11-3 combines with J gene TRBJ1-1, with a tentative D call TRBD1 (5 bases). The sequence was obtained from an adult with an advanced solid tumor such as melanoma, head and neck, liver or kidney cancer. Written as DNA, the CDR3 is TGTGCCAGCAGCTCGGGGGACCTTGAAGCTTTCTTT. It yields the protein CASSSGDLEAFF.